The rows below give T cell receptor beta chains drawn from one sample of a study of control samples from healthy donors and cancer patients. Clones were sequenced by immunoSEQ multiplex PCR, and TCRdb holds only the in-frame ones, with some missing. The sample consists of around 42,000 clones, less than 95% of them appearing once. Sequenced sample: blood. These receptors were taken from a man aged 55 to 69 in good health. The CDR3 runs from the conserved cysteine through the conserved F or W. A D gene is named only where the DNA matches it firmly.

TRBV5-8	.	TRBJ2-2	CASSLSAHTGELFF	TGTGCCAGCAGCTTGAGTGCCCACACCGGGGAGCTGTTTTTT
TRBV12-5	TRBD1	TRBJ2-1	CASGMGQGVSNEQFF	TGTGCTAGTGGTATGGGACAGGGTGTTAGCAATGAGCAGTTCTTC
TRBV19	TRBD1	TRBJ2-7	CASRLTGTGFSYEQYF	TGTGCCAGTAGACTGACCGGGACAGGGTTCTCCTACGAGCAGTACTTC
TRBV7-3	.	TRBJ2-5	CASSLTSIHETQYF	TGTGCCAGCAGCTTAACGTCCATACACGAGACCCAGTACTTC
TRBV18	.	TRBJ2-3	CASSTSREDTQYF	TGTGCCAGCTCAACATCGAGGGAAGATACGCAGTATTTT
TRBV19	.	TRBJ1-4	CASSLVNEKLFF	TGTGCCAGTAGTTTAGTCAATGAAAAACTGTTTTTT
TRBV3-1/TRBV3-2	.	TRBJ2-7	CASSQDVVDEQYF	TGTGCCAGCAGCCAAGATGTAGTTGACGAGCAGTACTTC
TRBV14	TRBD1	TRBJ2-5	CASSQDRPFAATGGQETQYF	TGTGCCAGCAGCCAAGATCGGCCCTTTGCCGCGACAGGGGGTCAAGAGACCCAGTACTTC
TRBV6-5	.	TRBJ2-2	CASSRDLLDTGELFF	TGTGCCAGCAGTAGGGACTTGTTGGACACCGGGGAGCTGTTTTTT
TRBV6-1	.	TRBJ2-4	CASSDPALAIQYF	TGTGCCAGCAGTGACCCGGCTTTAGCCATTCAGTACTTC